The subject of this entry is one T cell receptor (beta chain). Clinical histories supplied by participants themselves formed the basis of cohort assignment. Generated by immunoSEQ multiplex PCR, the TCRdb table keeps only in-frame clones and is missing some. In the table there are around 300,000 clones, around 90% of which are singletons. This record belongs to a study of blood T cell repertoires in COVID-19. Germline loops: CDR1 ENHRY, CDR2 SYGVKD. This CDR3 has 14 residues. With V trimmed by 6 bases and J by 3 bases, 4 bases remained unmatched. The chain employs TRBV10-3 and TRBJ2-7; 11 bases are a match to TRBD2. The sequence was collected from a man aged 25-40 years who had recovered from COVID-19. The sequencing sample was made of PBMCs or T cells enriched from blood (not recorded which). CDR3 protein: CAIRAGLADYEQYF. The CDR3, as DNA: TGTGCCATCAGGGCGGGACTAGCGGACTACGAGCAGTACTTC.